Detailed here is one TCR beta chain. The table came from immunoSEQ multiplex PCR; TCRdb's copy has only in-frame clones and leaves some out. The sample has 70,000 to 95,000 clones; around 88% are singletons. Germline values: CDR1 GTSNPN, CDR2 SVGIG (reference sequence). Deletions cut 0 bases from V and 2 bases from J, with 5 bases between. This CDR3 spans 13 amino acids. This record belongs to a study of OX40 agonist ivuxolimab in advanced cancers. The sequence derives from an adult with an advanced solid tumor such as melanoma, head and neck, liver or kidney cancer. This specimen was CD4+ or CD8+ T cells sorted from blood, taken in a trial of the OX40 agonist ivuxolimab. V gene TRBV30 combines with J gene TRBJ1-5, with no clear D. Here the CDR3 reads CAWSVRGNQPQHF. CDR3 DNA: TGTGCCTGGAGTGTACGGGGCAATCAGCCCCAGCATTTT.